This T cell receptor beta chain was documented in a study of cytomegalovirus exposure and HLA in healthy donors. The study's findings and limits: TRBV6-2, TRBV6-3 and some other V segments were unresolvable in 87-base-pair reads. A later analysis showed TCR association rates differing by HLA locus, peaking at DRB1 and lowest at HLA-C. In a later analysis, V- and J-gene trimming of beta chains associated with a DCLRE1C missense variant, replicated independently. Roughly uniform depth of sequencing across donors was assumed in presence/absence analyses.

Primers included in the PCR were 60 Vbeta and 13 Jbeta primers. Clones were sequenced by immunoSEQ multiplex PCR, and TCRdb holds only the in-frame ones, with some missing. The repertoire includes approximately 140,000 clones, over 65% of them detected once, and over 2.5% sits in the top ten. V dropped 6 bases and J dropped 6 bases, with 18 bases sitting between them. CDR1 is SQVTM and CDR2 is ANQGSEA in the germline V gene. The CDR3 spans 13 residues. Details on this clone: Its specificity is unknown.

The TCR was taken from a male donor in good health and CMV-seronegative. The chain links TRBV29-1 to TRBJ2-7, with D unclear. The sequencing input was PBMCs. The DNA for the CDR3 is TGCAGCGTCGCCTCCCGATTGACGGGCGAGCAGTACTTC. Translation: CSVASRLTGEQYF.